This T cell receptor (beta chain) was retrieved from a study of cytomegalovirus exposure and HLA in healthy donors. With regard to this clone: Its antigen is unknown.

Regarding the study as a whole: Researchers reported from a later analysis that most CMV-associated TCR beta chains appeared HLA-restricted. Presence/absence analyses supposed approximately even sequencing depth among donors. In a later analysis, TCR beta V- and J-gene trimming was associated with a missense DCLRE1C variant.

It was with 60 Vbeta and 13 Jbeta primers that the PCR ran. TCRdb keeps only in-frame clones here, not all; method: immunoSEQ multiplex PCR. The table shows roughly 150,000 clones, with around 83% occurring only once. The CDR3 runs 16 residues. Germline V gives CDR1 MNHEY, CDR2 SMNVEV (reference sequence). V was clipped by 5 bases and J by 2 bases; unmatched bases: 11. The J gene is TRBJ2-7, the V gene TRBV27, with 8 bases lining up with TRBD2. Sequenced: PBMCs. The receptor's source is a male donor in good health and CMV-seropositive. As DNA, the CDR3 is TGTGCCAGCAGTAGACGGGTTAGCGGGACTACCTACGAGCAGTACTTC. Translation: CASSRRVSGTTYEQYF.